This T cell receptor (beta chain) was captured in a study of shared clonotypes between healthy human individuals. Study-level background: Three plates each covered CD4 naive and memory; CD8 naive two, CD8 memory one. Findings and limits, study-wide: Of the naive CD4 clonotypes, approximately 5% were shared across several donors. Among non-shared clonotypes, generation probabilities were lower than among those shared by all four donors.

About this clone itself: The antigen is undetermined.

CD8 cells regarded as naive lacked CD45RO, were positively chosen for CCR7, and omitted terminally differentiated effector memory CD45RA+ cells. Clones were read by immunoSEQ multiplex PCR, and TCRdb kept only the in-frame ones, dropping some. The repertoire holds some 1,900,000 clones, approximately 94% seen once, with roughly 1% in the top ten. V lost 8 bases, J lost 2 bases, and 12 bases lay in between. The germline V gene encodes CDR1 LNHDA and CDR2 SQIVND (reference sequence). This CDR3 is built from 14 residues. The sample consisted of naive CD8+ T cells sorted from blood. The rearrangement joins TRBV19 to TRBJ2-2, with a possible D match to TRBD1 (6 bases). The receptor was derived from a man aged 18 to 30 in good health. CDR3 in DNA: TGTGCCAGTGAGGACAGCTACAACACCGGGGAGCTGTTTTTT. Translation: CASEDSYNTGELFF.